The 32 T cell receptor beta chains below all came from one sample that was sequenced in a study of cytomegalovirus exposure and HLA in healthy donors. The PCR contained 60 Vbeta and 13 Jbeta primers. TCRdb's copy holds only in-frame clones and misses some; the assay was immunoSEQ multiplex PCR. Of about 170,000 clones in the sample, 75% to 80% were seen once. The sample comprised PBMCs. The receptors shown here come from a man aged 35 to 55 in good health and CMV-seropositive.

The chain has TRBV30 and TRBJ1-4, with a tentative D call TRBD1 (5 bases). Trimming removed 7 bases at V and 0 bases at J, with 12 bases between. The V gene's germline CDR1 is GTSNPN and CDR2 SVGIG (reference sequence). The length of the CDR3 is 14 residues. The CDR3 nucleotides are TGTGCCTCCTCTGAGACAGCAACTAATGAAAAACTGTTTTTT. It yields the protein CASSETATNEKLFF.

This clone was detected only once. This chain connects TRBV5-8 to TRBJ2-5; 8 positions agree with TRBD1. Germline CDR1 SGHTS, CDR2 YDEGEE. J lost 5 bases, V lost 4 bases, and 10 bases had no gene match. This CDR3 has 15 amino acids. The CDR3, as DNA: TGTGCCAGCAGCACCCAGACAGGGGTCGACGAGACCCAGTACTTC. Encoded protein: CASSTQTGVDETQYF.

The rearrangement uses TRBV2 and TRBJ1-5; 7 bases fit TRBD1. After removal of 7 bases from V and 5 bases from J, the junction contained 5 bases not matched to a gene. The CDR3 has 13 residues. In germline, CDR1 is SNHLY, CDR2 FYNNEI. The CDR3 spells CASKRQGDQPQHF. The CDR3 nucleotides are TGTGCCAGCAAACGACAGGGCGATCAGCCCCAGCATTTT.

This clone was picked up one time. The CDR3 nucleotides are TGTGCCAGCAGCCCCGACCCGGGAAGGGCGTACAATGAGCAGTTCTTC. Its translation: CASSPDPGRAYNEQFF. This chain links TRBV5-5 with TRBJ2-1, with TRBD2 as a possible D gene (5 bases). Germline lookup yields CDR1 SGHKS and CDR2 YYEKEE (reference sequence). V dropped 4 bases and J dropped 4 bases, with 18 bases sitting between them. The CDR3 is 16 amino acids.

The J gene is TRBJ1-1, the V gene TRBV6-1; D call uncertain. CDR3 length: 12 amino acids. Per germline, CDR1 MNHNS and CDR2 SASEGT. Trimming took off 4 bases at V and 2 bases at J, with 5 bases between the two ends. CDR3 in DNA: TGTGCCAGCAGTGTTCATAACACTGAAGCTTTCTTT. It codes for CASSVHNTEAFF.

The chain is built from TRBV5-4 and TRBJ1-1, with D possibly matching TRBD1 (5 bases). V lost 0 bases and J 6 bases, leaving 12 bases between the germline ends. In germline, CDR1 is SGHNT, CDR2 YYREEE (reference sequence). The CDR3 length is 14 residues. CDR3 nucleotide sequence: TGTGCCAGCAGCTTGGAGTCAGGGCGCCCTGAAGCTTTCTTT. It yields the protein CASSLESGRPEAFF.

This clone showed up just a few times. The chain carries TRBV11-3 and TRBJ1-1; D uncertain. The CDR3 has 14 amino acids. Germline lookup yields CDR1 SGHNT and CDR2 YENEEA. V was trimmed by 5 bases and J by 1 base, leaving 11 bases between them. The CDR3 DNA is TGTGCCAGCAGCCCCCCGACGGGGAACACTGAAGCTTTCTTT. The encoded protein is CASSPPTGNTEAFF.

The chain recombines TRBV5-4 with TRBJ2-5; the match to TRBD2 covers 7 bases. Germline-derived CDR1 and CDR2 are SGHNT and YYREEE (reference sequence). The CDR3 loop spans 15 amino acids. The trim removed 0 bases at V and 5 bases at J, leaving 7 bases unmatched. The CDR3 here is CASSLEASGIETQYF. CDR3 nucleotides: TGTGCCAGCAGCTTGGAAGCTAGCGGCATCGAGACCCAGTACTTC. The full variable domain, completed using reference TRBV5-4 and TRBJ2-5, is ETGVTQSPTHLIKTRGQQVTLRCSSQSGHNTVSWYQQALGQGPQFIFQYYREEENGRGNFPPRFSGLQFPNYSSELNVNALELDDSALYLCASSLEASGIETQYFGPGTRLLVL.

The CDR3 region is CASRGPGNTGELFF. The DNA of the CDR3 is TGTGCCTCCAGGGGCCCAGGGAACACCGGGGAGCTGTTTTTT. The genes are TRBV30 and TRBJ2-2, with D possibly TRBD1 on 6 matching bases. Trimming cost V 7 bases and J 1 base, with 13 bases left between them. CDR1 and CDR2 from the germline V gene are GTSNPN and SVGIG (reference sequence). The CDR3 runs 14 residues. Based on the CDR3 plus reference TRBV30 and TRBJ2-2, the full variable domain is SQTIHQWPATLVQPVGSPLSLECTVEGTSNPNLYWYRQAAGRGLQLLFYSVGIGQISSEVPQNLSASRPQDRQFILSSKKLLLSDSGFYLCASRGPGNTGELFFGEGSRLTVL.

The V gene is TRBV19, the J gene TRBJ1-1; TRBD1 might be the D (5 bases). The CDR3 covers 14 residues. The V end lost 4 bases, the J end lost 0 bases, and 9 bases lay between the germline ends. CDR1 is LNHDA, CDR2 SQIVND, per germline (reference sequence). CDR3 sequence (DNA): TGTGCCAGTAGTAAGGACAACTTGAACACTGAAGCTTTCTTT. Its protein product is CASSKDNLNTEAFF. Full variable domain (rest looked up from reference TRBV19 and TRBJ1-1): DGGITQSPKYLFRKEGQNVTLSCEQNLNHDAMYWYRQDPGQGLRLIYYSQIVNDFQKGDIAEGYSVSREKKESFPLTVTSAQKNPTAFYLCASSKDNLNTEAFFGQGTRLTVV.

The chain combines TRBV21-1 with TRBJ2-7; no check of the table's D call, TRBD1, against the DNA was made. TRBV21-1 is a recognized pseudogene. The CDR3 runs 16 residues. CDR3 sequence reads: CASSIPGALPFGGQYF. Here the CDR3 DNA reads TGTGCCAGCAGCATTCCTGGGGCGCTACCATTTGGCGGGCAGTACTTC.

The chain couples TRBV27 to TRBJ2-1, with D possibly matching TRBD1 (6 bases). The germline CDR1 and CDR2 sequences are MNHEY and SMNVEV (reference sequence). This CDR3 has 13 amino acids. Between the trimmed V and J ends, which lost 6 bases and 4 bases, there was a span of 10 bases. CDR3: CASSDTGYNEQFF. CDR3 in DNA: TGTGCCAGCAGCGACACAGGGTACAATGAGCAGTTCTTC.

The rearrangement joins TRBV5-1 to TRBJ2-7; 7 bases fit TRBD2. CDR3 length equals 16 residues. The V segment lost 2 bases and the J segment 2 bases; nucleotides outside the gene matches: 10. CDR1 is SGHRS, CDR2 YFSETQ, per germline. The CDR3: CASSFEGRSGTYEQYF. The CDR3 DNA is TGCGCCAGCAGCTTCGAGGGGAGGAGCGGGACCTACGAGCAGTACTTC.

V usage is TRBV4-1 and J usage is TRBJ2-3; possibly TRBD2 for D (7 bases). The CDR3 has 16 amino acids. CDR1 MGHRA and CDR2 YSYEKL come from the germline V gene. Trimming took off 3 bases at V and 7 bases at J, with 20 bases between the two ends. The CDR3 sequence: CASSQVQGGARHTQYF. Here the CDR3 DNA reads TGCGCCAGCAGCCAGGTACAGGGAGGGGCCCGACATACGCAGTATTTT.

The CDR3 DNA is TGTGCCAGCAGTGCAGTTAGCGGGAGGGCAAGGGAGCAGTACTTC. It yields the protein CASSAVSGRAREQYF. This rearrangement joins TRBV6-1 to TRBJ2-7; 11 nucleotides line up with TRBD2. J gave up 7 bases and V 4 bases, and 9 bases lay outside the gene matches. The CDR3 loop spans 15 amino acids. From germline, CDR1 is MNHNS and CDR2 SASEGT.

A word on this clone: No DNA is shown, since the ends of the CDR3 on it are uncertain; the CDR3 is the one TCRdb lists. This rearrangement joins TRBV5-8 to TRBJ2-4; the table names TRBD2, a call not compared with the DNA. The CDR3 length is 15 residues, termini included. The germline V gene encodes CDR1 SGHTS and CDR2 YDEGEE. The CDR3 here is CASSFGNGGSNIQYF.

The chain uses TRBV5-1 and TRBJ2-7; D gene ambiguous. The CDR3 is made up of 14 amino acids. Trimming removed 0 bases from V and 6 bases from J, with 13 bases in between. Germline assignment: CDR1 SGHRS and CDR2 YFSETQ. The CDR3: CASSLDPHLTEQYF. CDR3 nucleotide sequence: TGCGCCAGCAGCTTGGATCCACATCTCACCGAGCAGTACTTC. The whole variable domain, filled in from reference TRBV5-1 and TRBJ2-7, reads KAGVTQTPRYLIKTRGQQVTLSCSPISGHRSVSWYQQTPGQGLQFLFEYFSETQRNKGNFPGRFSGRQFSNSRSEMNVSTLELGDSALYLCASSLDPHLTEQYFGPGTRLTVT.

V and J are TRBV7-3 and TRBJ2-7; 8 nucleotides match TRBD1. After removal of 5 bases from V and 2 bases from J, the junction contained 5 bases not matched to a gene. CDR3 length equals 14 residues. Germline lookup yields CDR1 SGHTA and CDR2 FQGTGA. The CDR3 DNA follows: TGTGCCAGCAGCCCGGGGACAGGTCCCTACGAGCAGTACTTC. Its protein product is CASSPGTGPYEQYF.

A single count supports this clone. The chain is built from TRBV5-6 and TRBJ2-2, with 9 bases identical to TRBD2. The CDR3 runs 16 residues. Trimming removed 0 bases from V and 4 bases from J; junction bases left unmatched: 4. Per germline, CDR1 SGHDT and CDR2 YYEEEE. The CDR3 DNA sequence: TGTGCCAGCAGCTTGGAGACTAGCGGCAGCACCGGGGAGCTGTTTTTT. The encoded protein is CASSLETSGSTGELFF. Full variable domain (outside the CDR3, taken from reference TRBV5-6 and TRBJ2-2): DAGVTQSPTHLIKTRGQQVTLRCSPKSGHDTVSWYQQALGQGPQFIFQYYEEEERQRGNFPDRFSGHQFPNYSSELNVNALLLGDSALYLCASSLETSGSTGELFFGEGSRLTVL.

V is TRBV5-6 and J is TRBJ2-3; D gene uncertain. The V end was cut by 3 bases, the J end by 0 bases, with 11 bases between. Germline loops: CDR1 SGHDT, CDR2 YYEEEE. The CDR3 totals 15 residues. The CDR3 nucleotides read TGTGCCAGCAGCTCGGTCTATCGGAGCACAGATACGCAGTATTTT. It yields the protein CASSSVYRSTDTQYF. Combining the CDR3 with reference TRBV5-6 and TRBJ2-3 gives the whole variable domain DAGVTQSPTHLIKTRGQQVTLRCSPKSGHDTVSWYQQALGQGPQFIFQYYEEEERQRGNFPDRFSGHQFPNYSSELNVNALLLGDSALYLCASSSVYRSTDTQYFGPGTRLTVL.

Worth noting for this clone: One junction end disagrees with the germline gene, perhaps due to a read error. V is TRBV7-9 and J is TRBJ2-5, with D tentatively TRBD2 (6 bases). The CDR3 is 14 amino acids. Germline V gene data show CDR1 as SEHNR and CDR2 as FQNEAQ (reference sequence). The DNA of the CDR3 is TGTTCCAGCAGCTCTAGAGGAGGGTTGGAGACCCAGTACTTC. Amino acid sequence: CSSSSRGGLETQYF.

This chain connects TRBV12-5 to TRBJ1-5; unclear D gene. The CDR3 extends over 13 amino acids. Germline CDR1 is LGHNT and CDR2 is FRNRAP. Trimming took off 0 bases at V and 5 bases at J, with 5 bases between the two ends. CDR3 protein: CASGLVPDQPQHF. CDR3 nucleotides: TGTGCTAGTGGTTTGGTCCCCGATCAGCCCCAGCATTTT. Supplemented by reference TRBV12-5 and TRBJ1-5, the full variable domain reads DARVTQTPRHKVTEMGQEVTMRCQPILGHNTVFWYRQTMMQGLELLAYFRNRAPLDDSGMPKDRFSAEMPDATLATLKIQPSEPRDSAVYFCASGLVPDQPQHFGDGTRLSIL.

J is TRBJ1-5 and V is TRBV4-2; D ambiguous. Trimming stripped 4 bases from V and 0 bases from J, with 7 bases between. This CDR3 has 14 residues. From germline, CDR1 is LGHNA and CDR2 YNFKEQ. The CDR3 loop reads CASSPSRSNQPQHF. The CDR3, as DNA: TGTGCCAGCAGCCCTTCGCGTAGCAATCAGCCCCAGCATTTT.

The gene calls are TRBV14 and TRBJ2-4; TRBD2 agrees at 10 bases. V was clipped by 8 bases and J by 1 base; unmatched bases: 5. CDR1 and CDR2 (germline): SGHDN, FVKESK. CDR3 length equals 15 residues. CDR3 bases: TGTGCCAGCGGGGCTAGCGGGAGTGCCAAAAACATTCAGTACTTC. Its translation: CASGASGSAKNIQYF.

V usage is TRBV5-1 and J usage is TRBJ2-5; 9 bases fit TRBD2. Germline V lookup: CDR1 SGHRS, CDR2 YFSETQ. CDR3 length: 17 amino acids. V lost 1 base to trimming and J lost 3 bases; unmatched junction nucleotides: 10. The CDR3 is CASSLRWVAGVEETQYF. DNA of the CDR3: TGCGCCAGCAGCTTGAGATGGGTAGCGGGAGTTGAAGAGACCCAGTACTTC.

The rearrangement joins TRBV5-1 to TRBJ2-2; the D gene is possibly TRBD2 (6 bases). CDR1 and CDR2 from the germline V gene are SGHRS and YFSETQ. V lost 0 bases to trimming and J lost 4 bases, with 10 bases between them. CDR3 length: 15 residues. CDR3 in amino acids: CASSLDLGGTGELFF. The CDR3, as DNA: TGCGCCAGCAGCTTGGATTTGGGGGGCACCGGGGAGCTGTTTTTT. Filled out from reference TRBV5-1 and TRBJ2-2, the complete variable domain reads KAGVTQTPRYLIKTRGQQVTLSCSPISGHRSVSWYQQTPGQGLQFLFEYFSETQRNKGNFPGRFSGRQFSNSRSEMNVSTLELGDSALYLCASSLDLGGTGELFFGEGSRLTVL.

The chain couples TRBV28 to TRBJ2-7; D remains ambiguous. The germline V and J ends were trimmed by 6 bases and 7 bases, with 10 bases remaining between them. CDR3 size: 11 residues. Germline CDR1 and CDR2: MDHEN and SYDVKM. The CDR3 is CASSPRWEQYF. The CDR3 DNA is TGTGCCAGCAGCCCTCGGTGGGAGCAGTACTTC.

The chain employs TRBV10-3 and TRBJ2-5, with TRBD2 as a possible D gene (5 bases). The CDR3 spans 14 residues. V shed 6 bases and J shed 4 bases, with 15 bases lying between them. Germline CDR1 ENHRY, CDR2 SYGVKD. The CDR3 region has the DNA TGTGCCATCAGGGAGGACTCCCGGGGAGAGACCCAGTACTTC. Translated, it gives CAIREDSRGETQYF.

The chain couples TRBV11-3 to TRBJ2-1; weak D call: TRBD1 (6 bases). CDR3 length: 14 residues. V lost 4 bases and J 0 bases, leaving 7 bases between the germline ends. Looked up from germline, CDR1 is SGHNT and CDR2 is YENEEA. CDR3 protein: CASSSRGSYNEQFF. CDR3 DNA: TGTGCCAGCAGCTCCAGGGGCTCCTACAATGAGCAGTTCTTC. Using reference TRBV11-3 and TRBJ2-1 for the parts outside the CDR3, the full variable domain is EAGVVQSPRYKIIEKKQPVAFWCNPISGHNTLYWYLQNLGQGPELLIRYENEEAVDDSQLPKDRFSAERLKGVDSTLKIQPAELGDSAVYLCASSSRGSYNEQFFGPGTRLTVL.

The rearrangement links TRBV7-2 to TRBJ2-4; D possibly corresponds to TRBD2 (7 bases). Trimming cost V 5 bases and J 11 bases, with 34 bases left between them. Germline V gene data show CDR1 as SGHTA and CDR2 as FQGNSA. The length of the CDR3 is 19 residues. The CDR3 nucleotides are TGTGCCAGCAGCCTGGGGGGGGCCGGTGGAGCGGGGAAGAATAGGCTTCAGTACTTC. Protein: CASSLGGAGGAGKNRLQYF. The full variable domain, with the rest looked up from reference TRBV7-2 and TRBJ2-4, is GAGVSQSPSNKVTEKGKDVELRCDPISGHTALYWYRQSLGQGLEFLIYFQGNSAPDKSGLPSDRFSAERTGGSVSTLTIQRTQQEDSAVYLCASSLGGAGGAGKNRLQYFGAGTRLSVL.

The chain carries TRBV12-5 and TRBJ2-3, with D possibly matching TRBD2 (5 bases). V was clipped by 5 bases and J by 2 bases, with 14 bases between them. Germline V gene lookup returns CDR1 LGHNT and CDR2 FRNRAP. This CDR3 spans 15 amino acids. The CDR3 bases are TGTGCTAGTGGTCCCTCCTGGACTCTCACAGATACGCAGTATTTT. This gives the protein CASGPSWTLTDTQYF.

The J gene is TRBJ2-1, the V gene TRBV7-3; 9 bases map to TRBD2. The V segment lost 4 bases and the J segment 5 bases; nucleotides outside the gene matches: 6. The germline V gene encodes CDR1 SGHTA and CDR2 FQGTGA. This CDR3 is 15 amino acids long. CDR3 amino acids: CASSSVAGVHNEQFF. The DNA of the CDR3 is TGTGCCAGCAGCTCGGTAGCGGGAGTACACAATGAGCAGTTCTTC.